The rows below give T cell receptor beta chains drawn from one sample of a study of early T cells in non-severe SARS-CoV-2 infection. TCRdb used MiXCR to reprocess the 5' RACE reads, holding one entry per CDR3 protein. The sample has fewer than 120,000 distinct CDR3 sequences; roughly 13% are singletons. The sample here was whole blood, taken at baseline. These receptors all come from an adult who was a healthcare worker with PCR-confirmed SARS-CoV-2 infection or an uninfected control (not recorded which). CDR3s include the opening cysteine and the closing phenylalanine or tryptophan. D genes are given only for firm matches. Clone size is shown for a subset of rows, as once, few, many or a class of expanded clone.

clone_size	cdr3_length	v_call	d_call	j_call	cdr3_nt	cdr3_aa
-	13	TRBV7-2	-	TRBJ1-1	TGTGCCAGCAGCATCTCGCCAGGACGAGGAGCTTTCTTT	CASSISPGRGAFF
few	14	TRBV20-1	TRBD2	TRBJ2-1	TGCAGTGCTAGAGAAGTGTTAGCGGGAGATATGCAGTTCTTC	CSAREVLAGDMQFF
few	13	TRBV12-3/TRBV12-4	-	TRBJ2-1	TGTGCCAGCAGTTTAGTTAGGGGCAATGAGCAGTTCTTC	CASSLVRGNEQFF
few	11	TRBV29-1	-	TRBJ1-4	TGCAGCGTTGAGGGCGGTGAAAAACTGTTTTTT	CSVEGGEKLFF
-	17	TRBV5-1	TRBD2	TRBJ2-7	TGCGCCAGCAGCAGCCGAACTAGCGGGGGTAGCTCCTACGAGCAGTACTTC	CASSSRTSGGSSYEQYF
many	16	TRBV15	TRBD1	TRBJ1-4	TGTGCCACCAGCAGAGAGGACAGGGATGGCCTGGGGAAACTGTTTTTT	CATSREDRDGLGKLFF
-	14	TRBV3-1	TRBD1	TRBJ1-3	TGTGCCAGCAGCCAACGGGACAGTGGAAACACCATATATTTT	CASSQRDSGNTIYF
-	18	TRBV6-1	-	TRBJ1-2	TGTGCCAGCAGTGATGGTGGTAGGTCCAGGAGGGCTAACTATGGCTACACCTTC	CASSDGGRSRRANYGYTF
many	13	TRBV9	-	TRBJ1-1	TGTGCCAGCAGCGTAGAGGGGAACACTGAAGCTTTCTTT	CASSVEGNTEAFF
-	13	TRBV6-5	-	TRBJ2-3	TGTGCCAGCAGTTCCAAGCTAGCAGATACGCAGTATTTT	CASSSKLADTQYF
-	13	TRBV5-1	-	TRBJ1-2	TGCGCCAGCAGCCTTGACAGTGTGGGTGGCTACACCTTC	CASSLDSVGGYTF
few	14	TRBV20-1	-	TRBJ2-2	TGCAGTGCTGTAAAACGTACGAACACCGGGGAGCTGTTTTTT	CSAVKRTNTGELFF
-	13	TRBV7-3	-	TRBJ2-7	TGTGCCAGCAGCTTATCGGGGTCTGACGAGCAGTACTTC	CASSLSGSDEQYF
few	14	TRBV7-6	-	TRBJ1-1	TGTGCCAGCAGCTTAGGCATCAGGGGCGCTTGGGCTTTCTTT	CASSLGIRGAWAFF
many	12	TRBV10-3	-	TRBJ1-1	TGTGCCATCAGGAGCTACACAGGTGAAGCTTTCTTT	CAIRSYTGEAFF
-	13	TRBV2	-	TRBJ1-1	TGTGCCAGCAGTCAGGGAAGTTGGACTGAAGCTTTCTTT	CASSQGSWTEAFF
-	13	TRBV2	-	TRBJ2-2	TGTGCCACCACCGGGACCCCCCGGGGGGAGCTGTTTTTT	CATTGTPRGELFF
few	15	TRBV6-5	-	TRBJ2-5	TGTGCCAGCGGGCGGACTGGACTTGCGGTGGAGACCCAGTACTTC	CASGRTGLAVETQYF
few	16	TRBV28	-	TRBJ2-2	TGTGCCAGCAGTTTACTGACAGGTCGTTCTTACGGGGAGCTGTTTTTT	CASSLLTGRSYGELFF
many	12	TRBV6-2/TRBV6-3	-	TRBJ2-7	TGTGCCAGCAGTTACCGAAGGACCGAGCAGTACTTC	CASSYRRTEQYF
many	13	TRBV5-1	TRBD1	TRBJ1-5	TGCGCCAGCAGCTTCGGGACAGATCAGCCCCAGCATTTT	CASSFGTDQPQHF
-	17	TRBV11-1	-	TRBJ2-7	TGTGCCAGCAGCTTAACCCTTTTTGGAGGGTTGAGTTACGAGCAGTACTTC	CASSLTLFGGLSYEQYF
-	15	TRBV2	TRBD2	TRBJ2-5	TGTGCCAGCAGTCTGAATGGACTAGCGAAAGAGACCCAGTACTTC	CASSLNGLAKETQYF
few	14	TRBV7-9	TRBD1	TRBJ2-7	TGTGCCAGCAGCCGGGACAGGGCATTTAGAGAGCAGTACTTC	CASSRDRAFREQYF
few	15	TRBV7-3	-	TRBJ1-3	TGTGCCAGCAGCTTAAGCCCAGGTCTTGGAAACACCATATATTTT	CASSLSPGLGNTIYF
-	15	TRBV4-1	-	TRBJ2-7	TGCGCCAGCAGCCAAGATCCCGGGGTTTCCTACGAGCAGTACTTC	CASSQDPGVSYEQYF
few	16	TRBV7-8	-	TRBJ2-1	TGTGCCAGCAGCTTAAAACTACCAAACTCCTACAATGAGCAGTTCTTC	CASSLKLPNSYNEQFF
few	13	TRBV28	-	TRBJ2-2	TGTGCCAGCAGAGGTACGGGAACCGGGGAGCTGTTTTTT	CASRGTGTGELFF
few	17	TRBV20-1	TRBD2	TRBJ2-1	TGCAGTGCTAGAGAGACCAGCGGGGCCACCTCCTACAATGAGCAGTTCTTC	CSARETSGATSYNEQFF
few	15	TRBV5-7	-	TRBJ1-2	TGTGCCAGCAGCTTGGGGGATCAGGGAACCTATGGCTACACCTTC	CASSLGDQGTYGYTF
-	14	TRBV20-1	TRBD1	TRBJ1-4	TGCAGTGCTAGAATGGGACAGGGGGGCGAAAAACTGTTTTTT	CSARMGQGGEKLFF
-	12	TRBV20-1	-	TRBJ2-7	TGCAGTGCCAGGGACGGACCCTACGAGCAGTACTTC	CSARDGPYEQYF
-	15	TRBV19	TRBD2	TRBJ2-2	TGTGCCAGTAGTATAGTTCCCGGGAGGAGCGGGGAGCTGTTTTTT	CASSIVPGRSGELFF
few	13	TRBV6-2/TRBV6-3	-	TRBJ1-5	TGTGCCAGCAGTTACTGGAACAATCAGCCCCAGCATTTT	CASSYWNNQPQHF
few	13	TRBV12-5	-	TRBJ1-1	TGTGCCGCACGGGGGAGGGAAGGGTCTGAAGCTTTCTTT	CAARGREGSEAFF
-	16	TRBV7-9	TRBD2	TRBJ2-3	TGTGCCAGCAGCTTCAGACTAGCGGGGGGGCAAAATACGCAGTATTTT	CASSFRLAGGQNTQYF
few	16	TRBV6-5	-	TRBJ2-3	TGTGCCAGCAGTTACCATGACAGGTCTAGCACAGATACGCAGTATTTT	CASSYHDRSSTDTQYF
-	15	TRBV7-2	TRBD2	TRBJ2-1	TGTGCCAGCAGCATTGAGGTAGCGGGTAGGGATGAGCAGTTCTTC	CASSIEVAGRDEQFF
few	15	TRBV10-3	-	TRBJ2-1	TGTGCCATCAGAGAGAAGGTGTGGGTTGGGGATGAGCAGTTCTTC	CAIREKVWVGDEQFF
few	13	TRBV20-1	TRBD1	TRBJ2-5	TGCAGTGCGGGGGACAGGGTACTTCGACCACCTTACTTC	CSAGDRVLRPPYF
-	14	TRBV5-1	-	TRBJ2-3	TGCGCCAGCAGCTTGGCCCAGGAAACAGATACGCAGTATTTT	CASSLAQETDTQYF
few	12	TRBV5-4	TRBD2	TRBJ2-1	TGTGCCAGCAGCGCAACTAGCGGGAAGCAGTTCTTC	CASSATSGKQFF
-	12	TRBV24-1	-	TRBJ1-1	TGTGCCACCCCCAAGAGGGTCGCTGAAGCTTTCTTT	CATPKRVAEAFF
few	17	TRBV5-1	TRBD2	TRBJ2-3	TGCGCCAGCAGCTTACCGGGACTAGCGGGAGGTTCAGATACGCAGTATTTT	CASSLPGLAGGSDTQYF
-	13	TRBV28	-	TRBJ2-3	TGTGCCATCTCGAGAGGAAGCACAGATACGCAGTATTTT	CAISRGSTDTQYF
few	14	TRBV29-1	-	TRBJ2-2	TGCAGCTCTCTAACAGGGCCGAACACCGGGGAGCTGTTTTTT	CSSLTGPNTGELFF
few	14	TRBV10-3	-	TRBJ1-1	TGTGCCATCAGTGGAAACAGGGAGAGGACTGAAGCTTTCTTT	CAISGNRERTEAFF
-	14	TRBV6-5	TRBD1	TRBJ1-4	TGTGCCAGCAGTTATTCGACAGGGGGCGGAAAACTGTTTTTT	CASSYSTGGGKLFF